The subject of this entry is one T cell receptor beta chain. Its antigen is unknown. The data belong to a study of cytomegalovirus exposure and HLA in healthy donors (dated by TCRdb to about 2017). Background on the whole study: An earlier analysis of some 600 of the donors reported 250 to 350 Gb of sequence data and approximately 120 million unique TCR beta sequences obtained from roughly 170 million T cells. The later analysis used no new phenotypic data to find candidate immune exposures, relying instead on TCR beta sequences and their occurrence across donors. An earlier analysis of 587 of the donors applied high-throughput TCR beta sequencing to assess whether each TCR beta V gene segment acted as functional or pseudogenic. The study aimed to test whether cataloging public T cell receptors could reveal signatures of past pathogen exposure. Donor age, sex, ethnicity and CMV serostatus were compiled alongside the repertoire data. HLA typing covered class I and class II loci at four-digit resolution. Every repertoire in the discovery cohort had been generated on one and the same sequencing platform. The study combined high-throughput TCR immunosequencing, statistical association of individual TCRs with disease status, and machine learning to predict cytomegalovirus infection status. On average, roughly 250,000 unique TCR beta nucleotide sequences were sequenced per donor among a few hundred genotyped donors of the cohort, with roughly 18% of those sequences being non-productive. About 5 DR-DQ haplotypes were handled as single units for association and clustering, since linkage in the cohort was strong. Typing coverage varied by locus: about 620-640 donors for A, B, C, DRB1 and DQB1; more than 500 for DQA1; 600 to 610 for DPA1; around 450 for DPB1. The genetic ancestry cluster associated with self-reported Caucasian donors included around four fifths of the 398 genotyped donors. About 280 gigabases of sequencing data and about 92 million unique TCR sequences made up an early release that covered 640 HLA-typed donors. Genome-wide SNP genotypes for about 55% of the roughly 670 donors were used in a later genetic analysis, which treated that subset as a discovery cohort. A later analysis re-examined previously published TCR beta repertoires from around 670 donors and added high-resolution HLA genotyping to investigate patterns of TCR occurrence. The study used immunosequencing to profile the T cell repertoires of under 700 subjects and linked those repertoires to cytomegalovirus serostatus. Besides the first cohort of around 670 subjects, a separate validation cohort made up of 120 or so different subjects was used.

Broader findings and caveats from the paper: The earlier analysis of approximately 540 of the donors excluded seventeen rarely observed V segments, including chromosome 9 orphons, because counts were too low. In the study, roughly 160 TCR beta chains were listed as associated with cytomegalovirus. A group of highly shared sequence variants was considered likely to be a technical artifact of the sequencing pipeline. This cohort had only TCR beta chains sequenced, and the lack of alpha or paired-chain data limited which features could be detected. Some IMGT-functional V segments, including TRBV6-2 and TRBV6-3, could not be distinguished by the 87-base-pair reads and were therefore excluded. A further reported finding was that TCR beta sequences accurately predicted the HLA-A and HLA-B alleles for most subjects in the first cohort. A later analysis found that HLA-associated TCR beta chains were more clonally expanded and had lower generation probabilities than equally common non-associated chains. In a later analysis, most CMV-associated TCR beta chains were found to appear HLA-restricted, with HLA associations seemingly driven largely by CMV exposure. In an earlier analysis of about 600 of the donors, most TCR beta V segments appeared in productive rearrangements about 87% or about 30% of the time, broadly matching IMGT annotations. At a false discovery rate of 0.05, a later analysis linked 15,000 to 20,000 TCR beta sequences to specific HLA alleles. Presence/absence analyses assumed roughly uniform sequencing depth across donors, an assumption that may not hold. According to a later genetic analysis, donors in an Asian-associated ancestry cluster had fewer N-insertions in productive TCRs than the roughly 670-donor mean. For the cohort, immune exposure information was limited to CMV serostatus. The classifier was reported to diagnose cytomegalovirus status with high specificity and sensitivity in both the original and validation cohorts. In a later analysis, TCR association rates were found to vary across HLA loci, with the most associated TCRs seen for DRB1 alleles and the fewest for HLA-C alleles. Most TCR sequences were seen in very few donors, while some public TCRs were found in many individuals. Several of the top co-occurrence clusters appeared to be linked to parvovirus B19, influenza, CMV and Epstein-Barr virus, according to a later analysis. HLA typing was unavailable for some donors at each locus, so association tests used only the typed subset. It was suggested by the authors that the approach could potentially be generalized to other disease states and immunological phenotypes. When HLA alleles, especially DR and DQ, strongly co-occurred, TCR associations were difficult to assign to individual alleles. In vitro tests confirmed that a few of the cytomegalovirus-associated TCR beta chains recognize cytomegalovirus antigens. Correlated functional status among segregating V segments might be attributable to linkage disequilibrium, but an unknown experimental factor could not be ruled out. In a later genetic analysis, a missense DCLRE1C variant was associated with V-gene and J-gene trimming of TCR beta chains, and the association was replicated in an independent cohort.

In total, approximately 610 healthy bone marrow donors made up the cohort. All cohort members were sampled while nominally healthy, although unrecorded immune exposures were likely present. The donor tested CMV seronegative and was one of the 352 seronegative cohort members. Each donor provided a peripheral blood sample, and peripheral blood mononuclear cells were used for TCR beta sequencing. The Qiagen DNeasy Blood Extraction Kit was used to extract genomic DNA from the blood cell samples. Libraries came from the immunoSEQ multiplex PCR assay. The multiplex PCR relied on a mix of 60 forward primers for TCR Vbeta segments and 13 reverse primers for TCR Jbeta segments. A multiplex PCR assay on genomic DNA amplified the CDR3 region of rearranged TCR beta genes. The amplified TCR beta libraries were sequenced on the Illumina HiSeq System as 87-base-pair reads. From the authors' description of their analysis: Across the 500 to 850 repertoires, a later analysis counted roughly 84 million unique TCR beta chains, around 10 million of which were shared by at least two donors. A nearest-neighbor algorithm error-corrected the raw reads and collapsed the reads into unique sequences, merging closely related sequences to remove PCR and sequencing errors. To assign V, D and J gene segments, CDR3 sequences were aligned to IMGT reference sequences. For a sequence to be retained, a match of at least six nucleotides to both a V gene segment and a J gene segment was required. A rearrangement counted as productive if the CDR3 had no stop codons and remained in frame with V and J, and every other rearrangement counted as non-productive. CDR3 was defined according to IMGT convention as the region running from the second conserved V-encoded cysteine to the conserved J-encoded phenylalanine. In an earlier analysis of around 640 of the donors, sequences lacking an unambiguous match to a single V gene segment were excluded. An earlier analysis of over 450 of the donors classified V segments as functional when productive rearrangements were above 56.7% and as segregating when the standard deviation between donors was above 5%. A statistical classification framework was developed to diagnose cytomegalovirus status using the catalog of TCR beta chain sequences. A later analysis assigned V and J genes by comparing TCR nucleotide sequences with IMGT/GENE-DB human TR gene sequences. Using the TCRdist pipeline, a later analysis assigned CDR3 sequences along with most-parsimonious VDJ recombination scenarios. A later analysis defined each TCR beta chain by its CDR3 amino acid sequence plus V-gene family, and excluded reads lacking a unique V-gene family. As a way to deal with suspected cross-contamination and a sequencing artifact, a later analysis dropped 640 or so nucleotide sequences that were highly shared and had low generation probability. In a later analysis, a clonal expansion index for each public chain was calculated from normalized within-repertoire ranks of inferred template counts. In a later analysis, generation probabilities were computed using a VDJ recombination model fitted to out-of-frame rearrangements, and the results were checked against IGoR. In a later analysis, TCR-TCR, TCR-HLA and TCR-CMV co-occurrence was scored with hypergeometric tests, and a repertoire-size bias correction was applied to TCR pairs. A later analysis estimated false discovery rates by permuting HLA or CMV assignments 20 times. A later analysis grouped co-occurring TCRs with DBSCAN, adding TCRdist sequence similarity when clustering within HLA-allele-positive subsets. Repertoires with fewer than 30,000 or more than 120,000 public chains were left out of co-occurrence clustering, as were five repertoires with anomalous nucleotide sharing. TCRdb limited this immuneACCESS table to in-frame rearrangements with V and J called. A share of clones is missing; checked studies link under half to unresolved V genes, and the rest is unexplained. V, J and clone size are those of that table, while D and trimming were read from the DNA. The data table for this sample lists 90,000 to 130,000 clones. The ten most abundant clones make up around 3.5% of the sample.

Reading the germline V gene gives CDR1 ENHRY and CDR2 SYGVKD. Clipping removes 8 bases from V and 7 bases from J, with 7 as the unmatched junction base count. The CDR3 runs 14 amino acids, cysteine and phenylalanine included. Only the CDR3 DNA is retained, 42 bases long and in frame from the first base. This sequence was found in a man aged 25-45 years in good health and CMV-seronegative. The sequencing sample was made of PBMCs. The rearrangement combines TRBV10-3 with TRBJ1-6, and TRBD1 matches 8 of the central bases. The nucleotides are TGTGCCATCGGGGTGGGACAGGAAAATTCACCCCTCCACTTT. Its translation is CAIGVGQENSPLHF.